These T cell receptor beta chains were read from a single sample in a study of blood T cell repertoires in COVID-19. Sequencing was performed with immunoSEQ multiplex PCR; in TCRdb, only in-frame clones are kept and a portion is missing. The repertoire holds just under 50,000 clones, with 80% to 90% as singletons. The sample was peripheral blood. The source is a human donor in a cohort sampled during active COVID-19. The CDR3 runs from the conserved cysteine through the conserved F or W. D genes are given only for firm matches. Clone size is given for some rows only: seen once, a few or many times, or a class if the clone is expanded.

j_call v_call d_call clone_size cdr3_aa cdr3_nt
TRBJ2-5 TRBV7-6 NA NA CASSISGQEPQYF TGTGCCAGCAGCATTTCGGGTCAAGAGCCCCAGTACTTC
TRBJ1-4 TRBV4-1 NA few CASSPATRKLFF TGCGCCAGCAGCCCTGCAACGAGGAAACTGTTTTTT
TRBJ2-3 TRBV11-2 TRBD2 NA CASSPAGGGSVTDTQYF TGTGCCAGCAGCCCCGCGGGGGGCGGGAGTGTCACAGATACGCAGTATTTT
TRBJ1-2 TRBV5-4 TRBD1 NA CASSSGTVNYGYTF TGTGCCAGCAGCTCCGGGACAGTCAACTATGGCTACACCTTC
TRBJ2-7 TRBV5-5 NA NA CASSPGPDRVYEQYF TGTGCCAGCAGCCCCGGTCCGGACAGAGTCTACGAGCAGTACTTC
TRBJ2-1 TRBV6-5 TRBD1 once CASSTGQGGYNEQFF TGTGCCAGCAGTACCGGACAGGGGGGCTACAATGAGCAGTTCTTC
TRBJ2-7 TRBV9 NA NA CASSPGTVGSGEQYF TGTGCCAGCAGCCCTGGGACTGTGGGGAGCGGGGAGCAGTACTTC
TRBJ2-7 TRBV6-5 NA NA CASSRTSTVSYEQYF TGTGCCAGCAGTCGCACCTCGACAGTTTCCTACGAGCAGTACTTC
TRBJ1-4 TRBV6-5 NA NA CASSYDAGVGGKLFF TGTGCCAGCAGTTACGACGCGGGTGTGGGGGGAAAACTGTTTTTT
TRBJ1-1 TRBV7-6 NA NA CASSLDQQGEAFF TGTGCCAGCAGCTTAGACCAGCAGGGTGAAGCTTTCTTT
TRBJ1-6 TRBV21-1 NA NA CAGSNRDRGNSPLHF TGTGCCGGCAGCAACCGGGACAGGGGTAATTCACCCCTCCACTTT
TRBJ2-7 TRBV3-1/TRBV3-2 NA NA CASSQVFYEQYF TGTGCCAGCAGCCAAGTCTTCTACGAGCAGTACTTC
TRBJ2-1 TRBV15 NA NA CATSRLRGYNEQFF TGTGCCACCAGCAGGCTCAGGGGCTACAATGAGCAGTTCTTC
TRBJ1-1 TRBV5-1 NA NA CASSRLTGRNTEAFF TGCGCCAGCAGCCGTCTCACAGGCCGGAACACTGAAGCTTTCTTT
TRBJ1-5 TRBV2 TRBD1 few CASVKDRSRDYSNQPQHF TGTGCCAGCGTGAAGGACAGGTCAAGGGATTATAGCAATCAGCCCCAGCATTTT
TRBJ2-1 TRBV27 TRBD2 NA CASSSRTGLAGDLEQFF TGTGCCAGCAGTTCCAGGACTGGACTAGCGGGAGACCTTGAGCAGTTCTTC
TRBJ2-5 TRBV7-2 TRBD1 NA CASSRGQAPETQYF TGTGCCAGCAGCCGTGGACAGGCCCCAGAGACCCAGTACTTC
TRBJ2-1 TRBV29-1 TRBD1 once CSADFGTGGFEQFF TGCAGCGCCGACTTCGGGACAGGGGGGTTTGAGCAGTTCTTC
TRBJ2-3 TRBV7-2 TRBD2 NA CASSKPGLAYDTQYF TGTGCCAGCAGCAAACCGGGACTAGCGTATGATACGCAGTATTTT
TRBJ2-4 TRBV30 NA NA CAWRHTGVAKNIQYF TGTGCCTGGAGGCATACCGGGGTAGCCAAAAACATTCAGTACTTC
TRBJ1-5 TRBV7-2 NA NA CASSYFGTSNQPQHF TGTGCCAGCAGCTACTTCGGGACAAGCAATCAGCCCCAGCATTTT
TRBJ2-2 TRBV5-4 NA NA CASWDISNTGELFF TGTGCCAGCTGGGACATATCGAACACCGGGGAGCTGTTTTTT
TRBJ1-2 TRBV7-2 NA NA CASSSGEGVGYTF TGTGCCAGCAGCTCCGGGGAGGGAGTTGGCTACACCTTC
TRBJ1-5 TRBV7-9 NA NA CASNGQPGEPQHF TGTGCCAGCAATGGACAGCCCGGGGAGCCCCAGCATTTT
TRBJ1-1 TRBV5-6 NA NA CASSLYGGMNTEAFF TGTGCCAGCAGCTTGTACGGAGGCATGAACACTGAAGCTTTCTTT
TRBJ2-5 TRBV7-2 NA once CASSLDRLETQYF TGTGCCAGCAGCTTAGACAGGCTAGAGACCCAGTACTTC
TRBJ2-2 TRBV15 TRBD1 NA CATSRGQGVTGELFF TGTGCCACCAGCAGAGGACAGGGTGTCACCGGGGAGCTGTTTTTT
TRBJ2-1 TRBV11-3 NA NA CASSPNRGGEQFF TGTGCCAGCAGCCCAAACAGGGGGGGTGAGCAGTTCTTC
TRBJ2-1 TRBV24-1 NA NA CATSDLRGAPEQFF TGTGCCACCAGTGATTTGCGGGGGGCGCCTGAGCAGTTCTTC
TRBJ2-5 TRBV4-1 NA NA CASSPREGGETQYF TGCGCCAGCAGCCCCAGGGAGGGGGGCGAGACCCAGTACTTC
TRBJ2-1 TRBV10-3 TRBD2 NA CAISGRTSGYNEQFF TGTGCCATCAGTGGCCGGACTAGCGGTTACAATGAGCAGTTCTTC
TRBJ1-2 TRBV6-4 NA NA CASSPGVRGYGYTF TGTGCCAGCAGTCCAGGGGTCAGAGGGTATGGCTACACCTTC
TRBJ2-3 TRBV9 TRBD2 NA CASSARLAGGTDTQYF TGTGCCAGCAGCGCCAGACTAGCGGGGGGCACAGATACGCAGTATTTT
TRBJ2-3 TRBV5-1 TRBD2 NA CASRKAGPTDTQYF TGCGCCAGCAGGAAAGCGGGACCCACAGATACGCAGTATTTT
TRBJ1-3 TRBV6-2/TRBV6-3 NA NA CASSLSGAGNTIYF TGTGCCAGCAGTCTGTCCGGGGCTGGAAACACCATATATTTT
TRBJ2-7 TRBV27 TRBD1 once CASSLGGQGVYEQYF TGTGCCAGCAGTTTAGGGGGACAGGGGGTGTACGAGCAGTACTTC
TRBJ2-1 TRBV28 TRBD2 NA CASGGRALGEQFF TGTGCCAGCGGCGGGAGGGCCCTCGGTGAGCAGTTCTTC
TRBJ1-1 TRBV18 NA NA CASSPLVQGLTEAFF TGTGCCAGCTCACCACTTGTCCAGGGTCTCACTGAAGCTTTCTTT
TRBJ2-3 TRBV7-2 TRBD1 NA CASASQGMTTDTQYF TGTGCCAGCGCCTCACAGGGGATGACGACAGATACGCAGTATTTT
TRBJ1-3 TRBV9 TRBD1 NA CASSPGTGVGNTIYF TGTGCCAGCAGCCCCGGGACAGGGGTTGGAAACACCATATATTTT
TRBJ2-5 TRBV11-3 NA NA CASSQVGGEETQYF TGTGCCAGCAGTCAAGTCGGAGGGGAAGAGACCCAGTACTTC
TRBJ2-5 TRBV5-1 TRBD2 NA CASRQGLAGGETQYF TGCGCCAGCAGACAGGGACTAGCGGGAGGAGAGACCCAGTACTTC
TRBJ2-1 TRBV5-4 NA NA CASSLASSSYNEQFF TGTGCCAGCAGCTTAGCCTCATCCTCCTACAATGAGCAGTTCTTC
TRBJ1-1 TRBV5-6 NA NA CASSLVINTEAFF TGTGCCAGCAGCTTGGTTATTAACACTGAAGCTTTCTTT
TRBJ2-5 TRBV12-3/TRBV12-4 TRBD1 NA CASSLDRGGTQYF TGTGCCAGCAGCCTGGACAGGGGGGGGACCCAGTACTTC
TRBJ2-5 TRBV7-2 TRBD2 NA CASSSSGRETQYF TGTGCCAGCAGCAGTAGCGGGAGGGAGACCCAGTACTTC
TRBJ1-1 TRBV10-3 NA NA CAINAGGTEAFF TGTGCCATCAACGCGGGGGGCACTGAAGCTTTCTTT
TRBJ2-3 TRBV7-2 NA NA CASRTGATDTQYF TGTGCCAGCAGAACAGGTGCGACAGATACGCAGTATTTT
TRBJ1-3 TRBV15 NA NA CATSRDPGSTGNTIYF TGTGCCACCAGCAGAGATCCCGGGAGTACTGGAAACACCATATATTTT
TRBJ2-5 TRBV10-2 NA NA CASSADRKETQYF TGCGCCAGCAGTGCTGACAGGAAAGAGACCCAGTACTTC
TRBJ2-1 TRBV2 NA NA CASSAGPSSYNEQFF TGTGCCAGCAGCGCAGGGCCGAGCTCCTACAATGAGCAGTTCTTC
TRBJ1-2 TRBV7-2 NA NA CASSLGRGDGYTF TGTGCCAGCAGCTTAGGCAGGGGCGACGGCTACACCTTC
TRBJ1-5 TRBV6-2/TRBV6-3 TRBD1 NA CASSQAGTAYSNQPQHF TGTGCCAGCAGCCAAGCCGGGACAGCTTATAGCAATCAGCCCCAGCATTTT